This TCR beta chain comes out of a study of OX40 agonist ivuxolimab in advanced cancers. The CDR3 totals 14 residues. V was pared by 3 bases and J by 6 bases, with 4 bases of the junction left unmatched. The germline gives CDR1 LNHDA, CDR2 SQIVND (reference sequence). Assay used: immunoSEQ multiplex PCR; TCRdb lists only in-frame clones, some missing. There are 77,000 or so clones in the sample; approximately 95% occur only once, and around 20% lies in the top ten. The chain employs TRBV19 and TRBJ2-4; 8 bases match TRBD1. The source was CD4+ or CD8+ T cells sorted from blood, collected in a trial of the OX40 agonist ivuxolimab. The clonotype was recovered from an adult with an advanced solid tumor such as melanoma, head and neck, liver or kidney cancer. In DNA, the CDR3 is TGTGCCAGTAGTATCGGACAGGGTCCAAACATTCAGTACTTC. Translating it yields CASSIGQGPNIQYF.